The rows below give T cell receptor beta chains drawn from one sample of a study of cytomegalovirus exposure and HLA in healthy donors. Here immunoSEQ multiplex PCR was the method, and the copy in TCRdb shows in-frame clones only, minus some. Of about 97,000 clones in the sample, about 75% are singletons; the top ten hold around 9.3%. Sequencing was carried out using PBMCs. Receptors originate from a man between 45 and 60 years old in good health and CMV-seronegative. The CDR3 runs from the conserved cysteine through the conserved F or W. A D gene is named only where the DNA matches it firmly. Clone size is stated in some rows and not others, as once, few, many or a class when expanded.

v_call	cdr3_length	j_call	d_call	clone_size	cdr3_aa	cdr3_nt
TRBV30	14	TRBJ2-7	.	.	CAWSVWIAPYEQYF	TGTGCCTGGAGTGTATGGATAGCTCCCTACGAGCAGTACTTC
TRBV5-6	13	TRBJ1-1	TRBD1	once	CASNRQGGTEAFF	TGTGCCAGCAATCGACAGGGGGGGACTGAAGCTTTCTTT
TRBV27	13	TRBJ1-4	.	few	CASAQRQNEKLFF	TGTGCCAGCGCCCAACGACAGAATGAAAAACTGTTTTTT
TRBV7-2	14	TRBJ2-7	TRBD1	.	CASSTDRGRYEQYF	TGTGCCAGCAGCACGGACAGGGGAAGGTACGAGCAGTACTTC
TRBV5-1	16	TRBJ2-5	.	.	CASSLAFGVGTETQYF	TGCGCCAGCAGCTTGGCCTTCGGGGTGGGAACAGAGACCCAGTACTTC
TRBV5-1	16	TRBJ2-2	TRBD1	.	CASRPTGGVLTGELFF	TGCGCCAGCAGGCCAACAGGGGGCGTTCTGACCGGGGAGCTGTTTTTT
TRBV2	14	TRBJ2-2	TRBD1	once	CASDPTGVVGELFF	TGTGCCAGCGACCCCACAGGGGTCGTCGGGGAGCTGTTTTTT
TRBV2	15	TRBJ2-1	TRBD2	few	CASSEGLASLNEQFF	TGTGCCAGCAGTGAAGGACTAGCGTCACTCAATGAGCAGTTCTTC
TRBV19	14	TRBJ2-2	.	.	CASSITKGAGELFF	TGTGCCAGTAGTATCACGAAGGGGGCCGGGGAGCTGTTTTTT
TRBV5-1	11	TRBJ2-5	.	.	CASSSGETQYF	TGCGCCAGCAGCTCCGGGGAGACCCAGTACTTC
TRBV6-6	14	TRBJ2-6	.	few	CASTTNPGANVLTF	TGTGCCAGTACCACAAATCCTGGGGCCAACGTCCTGACTTTC
TRBV29-1	14	TRBJ1-1	.	.	CSVEEQGRNTEAFF	TGCAGCGTTGAAGAGCAGGGGAGGAACACTGAAGCTTTCTTT
TRBV7-2	16	TRBJ2-7	TRBD2	.	CASSSARTSVTYEQYF	TGTGCCAGCAGCTCGGCCCGGACTAGCGTTACCTACGAGCAGTACTTC
TRBV29-1	13	TRBJ2-7	TRBD1	.	CSVKQGASYEQYF	TGCAGCGTAAAACAGGGGGCGAGCTACGAGCAGTACTTC
TRBV28	13	TRBJ2-5	.	.	CASRRGGAETQYF	TGTGCCAGCAGAAGGGGGGGGGCGGAGACCCAGTACTTC
TRBV7-6	14	TRBJ1-1	.	.	CASSSGLMNTEAFF	TGTGCCAGCAGCTCGGGACTGATGAACACTGAAGCTTTCTTT
TRBV6-1	13	TRBJ2-7	TRBD1	few	CASPGQGAFEQYF	TGTGCCAGCCCGGGACAGGGGGCGTTCGAGCAGTACTTC
TRBV7-2	16	TRBJ2-3	.	.	CASSLGVGGGTDTQYF	TGTGCCAGCAGCTTAGGTGTGGGGGGAGGCACAGATACGCAGTATTTT
TRBV30	12	TRBJ2-7	.	.	CAWSVQLYEQYF	TGTGCCTGGAGTGTACAGTTATACGAGCAGTACTTC
TRBV9	15	TRBJ2-1	TRBD2	.	CASSVSGRAYNEQFF	TGTGCCAGCAGCGTGAGCGGGAGGGCCTACAATGAGCAGTTCTTC
TRBV5-1	15	TRBJ2-1	TRBD2	.	CASSGTGGGFNEQFF	TGCGCCAGCAGCGGTACGGGGGGGGGTTTCAATGAGCAGTTCTTC
TRBV5-1	17	TRBJ2-5	TRBD2	.	CASRVLRGGGYQETQYF	TGCGCCAGCAGGGTCCTTCGCGGGGGTGGTTACCAAGAGACCCAGTACTTC
TRBV5-1	13	TRBJ1-1	.	few	CASSLRGGTEAFF	TGCGCCAGCAGCTTACGGGGGGGCACTGAAGCTTTCTTT
TRBV30	14	TRBJ1-5	.	.	CAWTLGGGNQPQHF	TGTGCCTGGACCCTAGGGGGGGGCAATCAGCCCCAGCATTTT
TRBV29-1	14	TRBJ2-7	TRBD1	.	CSTLETGSSYEQYF	TGCAGCACGCTGGAGACAGGGAGCTCCTACGAGCAGTACTTC
TRBV5-1	17	TRBJ1-3	TRBD1	.	CASSLQGQGFSGNTIYF	TGCGCCAGCAGCTTGCAGGGACAGGGCTTCTCTGGAAACACCATATATTTT
TRBV11-2	18	TRBJ1-3	.	.	CASSPGVNRLLTGNTIYF	TGTGCCAGCAGCCCAGGGGTGAATAGACTACTTACTGGAAACACCATATATTTT
TRBV7-6	15	TRBJ2-7	.	.	CASGPGPGSPHEQYF	TGTGCCAGCGGTCCCGGGCCGGGGTCCCCCCACGAGCAGTACTTC
TRBV5-1	19	TRBJ2-2	.	.	CASSFGAGRNQANTGELFF	TGCGCCAGCAGCTTTGGGGCGGGAAGAAACCAAGCGAACACCGGGGAGCTGTTTTTT
TRBV9	14	TRBJ1-1	.	few	CASSPNRVGTEAFF	TGTGCCAGCAGCCCCAACAGGGTTGGCACTGAAGCTTTCTTT
TRBV5-1	12	TRBJ2-3	.	.	CASSFNTDTQYF	TGCGCCAGCAGCTTCAACACAGATACGCAGTATTTT
TRBV11-1	16	TRBJ2-2	TRBD2	.	CASSLDLAGHTGELFF	TGTGCCAGCAGCTTAGATCTAGCGGGTCACACCGGGGAGCTGTTTTTT
TRBV13	11	TRBJ2-1	.	.	CASSLGGEQFF	TGTGCCAGCAGCTTGGGGGGTGAGCAGTTCTTC
TRBV28	14	TRBJ1-5	TRBD1	.	CASSLLRGNQPQHF	TGTGCCAGCAGTCTACTCAGGGGGAATCAGCCCCAGCATTTT
TRBV18	16	TRBJ1-5	.	.	CASSPPGGSRNQPQHF	TGTGCCAGCTCACCACCGGGGGGGTCGCGCAATCAGCCCCAGCATTTT
TRBV28	12	TRBJ1-5	.	.	CASLQANQPQHF	TGTGCCAGCTTACAGGCCAATCAGCCCCAGCATTTT
TRBV6-1	15	TRBJ1-4	TRBD1	many	CASSEADRVNEKLFF	TGTGCCAGCAGTGAAGCTGACAGGGTCAATGAAAAACTGTTTTTT
TRBV2	14	TRBJ2-1	.	.	CASRAPGGNNEQFF	TGTGCCAGCAGAGCTCCCGGGGGAAACAATGAGCAGTTCTTC
TRBV30	15	TRBJ2-7	.	.	CAWSVGASPSYEQYF	TGTGCCTGGAGTGTAGGGGCCTCCCCCTCCTACGAGCAGTACTTC
TRBV28	13	TRBJ2-3	TRBD2	.	CASSPSGRDTQYF	TGTGCCAGCAGCCCCAGCGGGAGAGATACGCAGTATTTT
TRBV28	12	TRBJ1-1	.	.	CVSAGGNTEAFF	TGTGTCTCTGCCGGCGGGAACACTGAAGCTTTCTTT
TRBV7-2	16	TRBJ2-5	.	.	CASSLALGRGQETQYF	TGTGCCAGCAGCTTAGCGCTGGGGAGGGGGCAAGAGACCCAGTACTTC
TRBV7-9	15	TRBJ1-2	TRBD1	.	CASSPRTGSNYGYTF	TGTGCCAGCAGCCCCCGGACAGGCTCTAACTATGGCTACACCTTC
TRBV7-9	14	TRBJ2-7	.	.	CASSRDSRYDEQYF	TGTGCCAGCAGCCGGGACTCTCGGTACGACGAGCAGTACTTC
TRBV6-1	14	TRBJ2-3	.	few	CAGGAASSTDTQYF	TGTGCTGGAGGGGCAGCGAGTAGCACAGATACGCAGTATTTT